The T cell receptor beta chain under discussion was sequenced for a study of human T cells and chemical hapten exposure. Overall study: Upper back patch tests used 0.01% DPC, scored after 6 days. TCR yields differed between samples (mainly from small differences in pooled library volume).

Time point specified: pre-sensitization, week 0. Treatment in this sample: therapeutic diphenylcyclopropenone sensitization with weekly scalp DPC. In this sample, this clonotype turned up many times. TCRdb itself ran the RACE reads through MiXCR, one entry per CDR3 protein. The sample includes fewer than 300,000 distinct CDR3 sequences, more than 6.5% of them seen just once. CDR3 size: 15 residues. Germline CDR1 reads SGHTA; CDR2 reads FQGNSA. V lost 5 bases to trimming and J lost 0 bases, with 10 bases between them. This TCR came from a woman aged 40 to 50 with alopecia areata. Some clones in this sample may be carry-over from other donors' samples. Source: whole blood, taken in connection with sensitization to the hapten diphenylcyclopropenone (DPC). V gene TRBV7-2 combines with J gene TRBJ2-2; D possibly corresponds to TRBD1 (5 bases). In DNA, the CDR3 is TGTGCCAGCAGCCCGGACAAGGCGAACACCGGGGAGCTGTTTTTT. It translates to CASSPDKANTGELFF.